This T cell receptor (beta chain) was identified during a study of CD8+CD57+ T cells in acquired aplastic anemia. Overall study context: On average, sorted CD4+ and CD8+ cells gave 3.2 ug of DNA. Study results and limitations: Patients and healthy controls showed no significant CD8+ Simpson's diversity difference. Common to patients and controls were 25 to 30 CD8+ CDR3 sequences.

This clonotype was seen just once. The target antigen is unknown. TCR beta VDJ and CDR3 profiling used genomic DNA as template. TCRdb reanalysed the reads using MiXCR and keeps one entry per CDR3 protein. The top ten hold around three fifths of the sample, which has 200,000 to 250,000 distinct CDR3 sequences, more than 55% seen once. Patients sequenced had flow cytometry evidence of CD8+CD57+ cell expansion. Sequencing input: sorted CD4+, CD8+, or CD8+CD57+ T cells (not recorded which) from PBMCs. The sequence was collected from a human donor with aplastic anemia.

CDR3 sequence: CASSARGLGSPLHF. The CDR3, as DNA: TGTGCCAGCAGCGCCAGGGGGCTTGGGTCACCCCTCCACTTT. The chain couples TRBV2 to TRBJ1-6; 8 bases fit TRBD1. J lost 10 bases, V lost 6 bases, and 8 bases had no gene match. The CDR3 runs 14 residues. Germline CDR1 SNHLY, CDR2 FYNNEI.